This T cell receptor (beta chain) was captured in a study of control samples from healthy donors and cancer patients. Profiling relied on immunoSEQ multiplex PCR, and the TCRdb table lists in-frame clones only, not all of them. The table shows some 130,000 clones, with around nine tenths occurring only once. The CDR3 extends over 16 amino acids. J lost 3 bases, V lost 0 bases, and 6 bases had no gene match. Per the germline V gene, CDR1 is LGHNT and CDR2 is FRNRAP. Sequences were obtained from blood. The source is a man aged 18 to 30 in good health. This chain links TRBV12-5 with TRBJ1-1; 8 bases align to TRBD1. As DNA, the CDR3 is TGTGCTAGTGGTTTGGTCACAGGGGGTTGGGACACTGAAGCTTTCTTT. It yields the protein CASGLVTGGWDTEAFF.